In this sample, the clone carrying this T cell receptor beta chain turned up many times. This CDR3 is built from 11 residues. Trimming removed 8 bases from V and 4 bases from J, with 11 bases in between. Germline CDR1 SQVTM, CDR2 ANQGSEA. This sample is part of a study of T cells in Graves' hyperthyroidism and ophthalmopathy. The CDR3 regions of TCR beta were amplified from RNA transcripts. Initially, a first-round RT-PCR of the TCR CDR3 employed the HTBI primer set. Via MiXCR, TCRdb re-called the multiplex PCR reads, giving one row per CDR3 protein. The profile shows under 250,000 distinct CDR3 sequences, about 25% of them singletons.

Sample: blood. The origin of this receptor is a woman in her 40s with Graves' ophthalmopathy. The rearrangement joins TRBV29-1 to TRBJ1-2; D not certain. CDR3 coding DNA: TGCAGCACTAGGACCGGCTATGGCTACACCTTC. Its translation is CSTRTGYGYTF. The variable domain in full, with the rest retrieved from reference TRBV29-1 and TRBJ1-2, is SAVISQKPSRDICQRGTSLTIQCQVDSQVTMMFWYRQQPGQSLTLIATANQGSEATYESGFVIDKFPISRPNLTFSTLTVSNMSPEDSSIYLCSTRTGYGYTFGSGTRLTVV.